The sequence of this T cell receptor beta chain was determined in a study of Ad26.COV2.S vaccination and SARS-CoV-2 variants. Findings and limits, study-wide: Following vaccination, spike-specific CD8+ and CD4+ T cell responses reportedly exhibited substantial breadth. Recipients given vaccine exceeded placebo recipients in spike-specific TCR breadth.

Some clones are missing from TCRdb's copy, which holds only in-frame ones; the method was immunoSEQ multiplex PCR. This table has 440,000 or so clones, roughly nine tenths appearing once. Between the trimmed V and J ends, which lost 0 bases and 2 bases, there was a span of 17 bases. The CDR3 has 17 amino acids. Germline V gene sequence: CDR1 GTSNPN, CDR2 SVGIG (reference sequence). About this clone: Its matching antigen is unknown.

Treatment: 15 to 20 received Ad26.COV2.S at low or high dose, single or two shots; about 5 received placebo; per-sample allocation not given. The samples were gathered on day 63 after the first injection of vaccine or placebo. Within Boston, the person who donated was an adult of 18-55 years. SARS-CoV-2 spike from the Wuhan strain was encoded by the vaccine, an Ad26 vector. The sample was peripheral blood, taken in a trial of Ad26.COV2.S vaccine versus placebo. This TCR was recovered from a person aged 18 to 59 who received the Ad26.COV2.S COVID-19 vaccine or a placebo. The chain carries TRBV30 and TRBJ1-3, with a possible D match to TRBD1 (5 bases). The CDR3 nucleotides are TGTGCCTGGAGTGTCGGGGGGACCTCAGTTGCTGGAAACACCATATATTTT. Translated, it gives CAWSVGGTSVAGNTIYF.